This is a list of T cell receptor beta chains from one sample in a study of shared clonotypes between healthy human individuals. Produced via immunoSEQ multiplex PCR; TCRdb's table is partial and in-frame only. The sample shows about 79,000 clones, under 65% of them seen only once. The source material was memory CD8+ T cells sorted from blood. These receptors all stem from a man aged 30-40 years in good health. CDR3s include the opening cysteine and the closing phenylalanine or tryptophan. A D gene is named only where the DNA matches it firmly. Clone size is not always given. Where it is, it says once, few, many or a class for expanded clones.

CDR3 DNA: TGCGCCAGCAGCTGGACAGGCATTTCCTACGAGCAGTACTTC
CDR3 protein: CASSWTGISYEQYF
J gene: TRBJ2-7
D gene: TRBD1
V gene: TRBV5-1
clone size: few

CDR3 DNA: TGTGCCAGCAGTGATTGGGGCACAGATACGCAGTATTTT
CDR3 protein: CASSDWGTDTQYF
J gene: TRBJ2-3
D gene: -
V gene: TRBV2
clone size: few

CDR3 DNA: TGTGCCAGCAGCTTAGGTTCCGGGGGTCCCTACGAGCAGTACTTC
CDR3 protein: CASSLGSGGPYEQYF
J gene: TRBJ2-7
D gene: -
V gene: TRBV7-6
clone size: -

CDR3 DNA: TGCGCCAGCAGCCAAGGACAGGGGAACACTGAAGCTTTCTTT
CDR3 protein: CASSQGQGNTEAFF
J gene: TRBJ1-1
D gene: TRBD1
V gene: TRBV4-3
clone size: -

CDR3 DNA: TGTGCTAGCAGCTTTCTGGGACAGGGACCCAGTAGCACAGATACGCAGTATTTT
CDR3 protein: CASSFLGQGPSSTDTQYF
J gene: TRBJ2-3
D gene: TRBD1
V gene: TRBV7-7
clone size: -

CDR3 DNA: TGTGCCATCAGTCCGGGAGCGGGAGTGGATACAGATACGCAGTATTTT
CDR3 protein: CAISPGAGVDTDTQYF
J gene: TRBJ2-3
D gene: TRBD2
V gene: TRBV10-3
clone size: -

CDR3 DNA: TGTGCCAGCCAAGTCGAACGTCTTCTGGGAAACGTCCTGACTTTC
CDR3 protein: CASQVERLLGNVLTF
J gene: TRBJ2-6
D gene: -
V gene: TRBV6-6
clone size: -

CDR3 DNA: TGTGCCATCAGTGAGTCTACAGAAAAACTGTTTTTT
CDR3 protein: CAISESTEKLFF
J gene: TRBJ1-4
D gene: -
V gene: TRBV10-3
clone size: few

CDR3 DNA: TGTGCCAGCAGCTTAGAAGGGCAGGGGGCGAATACGCAGTATTTT
CDR3 protein: CASSLEGQGANTQYF
J gene: TRBJ2-3
D gene: TRBD1
V gene: TRBV7-8
clone size: -

CDR3 DNA: TGTGCCAGCAGCTTACAAATCCCCAGCGGGGCCTCCTACAATGAGCAGTTCTTC
CDR3 protein: CASSLQIPSGASYNEQFF
J gene: TRBJ2-1
D gene: TRBD2
V gene: TRBV11-1
clone size: -

CDR3 DNA: TGTGCCAGCAGTTTATATGGGGGTATCTCCTACGAGCAGTACTTC
CDR3 protein: CASSLYGGISYEQYF
J gene: TRBJ2-7
D gene: -
V gene: TRBV28
clone size: -

CDR3 DNA: TGTGCCAGCAAAGGGGGACTGGCCTCCTACGAGCAGTACTTC
CDR3 protein: CASKGGLASYEQYF
J gene: TRBJ2-7
D gene: -
V gene: TRBV6-1
clone size: few

CDR3 DNA: TGTGCCAGCAGCCCGAGCATTAGGTGGAATGAGCAGTTCTTC
CDR3 protein: CASSPSIRWNEQFF
J gene: TRBJ2-1
D gene: -
V gene: TRBV11-2
clone size: -

CDR3 DNA: TGTGCCAGCAGTTATAATATGGGGGAAATAGCCAAAAACATTCAGTACTTC
CDR3 protein: CASSYNMGEIAKNIQYF
J gene: TRBJ2-4
D gene: -
V gene: TRBV28
clone size: many

CDR3 DNA: TGTGCCAGCAGCGGACTAAGCGCCTTGTATGAGCAGTTCTTC
CDR3 protein: CASSGLSALYEQFF
J gene: TRBJ2-1
D gene: -
V gene: TRBV7-8
clone size: -

CDR3 DNA: TGTGCCAGCAGCCCCAGACTAGCGGGAGGGTCTGGGGCCAACGTCCTGACTTTC
CDR3 protein: CASSPRLAGGSGANVLTF
J gene: TRBJ2-6
D gene: TRBD2
V gene: TRBV9
clone size: -

CDR3 DNA: TGTGCCAGCAGCTTGGGAGCGGCCAATGAGCAGTTCTTC
CDR3 protein: CASSLGAANEQFF
J gene: TRBJ2-1
D gene: -
V gene: TRBV11-2
clone size: -

CDR3 DNA: TGCGCCAGCAGACAGGGGATGGCGATGGATGAGCAGTTCTTC
CDR3 protein: CASRQGMAMDEQFF
J gene: TRBJ2-1
D gene: TRBD1
V gene: TRBV4-1
clone size: -

CDR3 DNA: TGTGCCAGCAGCTTTCCGGGGGCCTACGAGCAGTACTTC
CDR3 protein: CASSFPGAYEQYF
J gene: TRBJ2-7
D gene: -
V gene: TRBV7-8
clone size: -

CDR3 DNA: TGTGCCAGCAGCTTAGGTGTTGCAGGAGTGAAAAACATTCAGTACTTC
CDR3 protein: CASSLGVAGVKNIQYF
J gene: TRBJ2-4
D gene: -
V gene: TRBV11-2
clone size: -

CDR3 DNA: TGTGCCACCAGCAGGGAACCGCAGGGGTACGAGCAGTACTTC
CDR3 protein: CATSREPQGYEQYF
J gene: TRBJ2-7
D gene: -
V gene: TRBV15
clone size: -

CDR3 DNA: TGTGCCAGTCTGATTCGACGGTATTTT
CDR3 protein: CASLIRRYF
J gene: TRBJ2-3
D gene: -
V gene: TRBV19
clone size: few

CDR3 DNA: TGTGCCAGCAGCTCGGGTCCAGGGCTCCATGAGCAGTTCTTC
CDR3 protein: CASSSGPGLHEQFF
J gene: TRBJ2-1
D gene: -
V gene: TRBV7-9
clone size: -

CDR3 DNA: TGTGCCAGCGGGTCGGACAGGTTTTACGAGCAGTACTTC
CDR3 protein: CASGSDRFYEQYF
J gene: TRBJ2-7
D gene: TRBD1
V gene: TRBV7-4
clone size: -

CDR3 DNA: TGTGCCAGCAGTGAAATTCAGGGGGAAGTCGGGCAGTACTTC
CDR3 protein: CASSEIQGEVGQYF
J gene: TRBJ2-7
D gene: TRBD1
V gene: TRBV6-1
clone size: -

CDR3 DNA: TGTGCCAGCAGTGCTCTGGGGGAGCAGTACTTC
CDR3 protein: CASSALGEQYF
J gene: TRBJ2-7
D gene: -
V gene: TRBV27
clone size: -

CDR3 DNA: TGTGCCAGCAGCTTTGAACTAGCGGAAACCGGGGAGCTGTTTTTT
CDR3 protein: CASSFELAETGELFF
J gene: TRBJ2-2
D gene: TRBD2
V gene: TRBV5-4
clone size: many

CDR3 DNA: TGTGCCAGCAGTGAACTCCTTGAGGGTTCTGAAAAACTGTTTTTT
CDR3 protein: CASSELLEGSEKLFF
J gene: TRBJ1-4
D gene: -
V gene: TRBV6-1
clone size: -

CDR3 DNA: TGTGCCAGCAGCATGACAGGGATCGGCTACAATGAGCAGTTCTTC
CDR3 protein: CASSMTGIGYNEQFF
J gene: TRBJ2-1
D gene: TRBD1
V gene: TRBV6-6
clone size: -

CDR3 DNA: TGCAGCGTGAGGCCAGGACAGACGGTTCCCTCGCAGTACTTC
CDR3 protein: CSVRPGQTVPSQYF
J gene: TRBJ2-7
D gene: -
V gene: TRBV29-1
clone size: -

CDR3 DNA: TGTGCCAGCAGTGAATCTGACCTTAGCAATCAGCCCCAGCATTTT
CDR3 protein: CASSESDLSNQPQHF
J gene: TRBJ1-5
D gene: -
V gene: TRBV25-1
clone size: -

CDR3 DNA: TGTGCCAGCAGTGAATACGGGGCAGATAATGAAAAACTGTTTTTT
CDR3 protein: CASSEYGADNEKLFF
J gene: TRBJ1-4
D gene: -
V gene: TRBV25-1
clone size: -

CDR3 DNA: TGTGCCACCACCGCCGGGACAGGGAGCAGCTACACCTTC
CDR3 protein: CATTAGTGSSYTF
J gene: TRBJ1-2
D gene: TRBD1
V gene: TRBV19
clone size: -

CDR3 DNA: TGTGCCAGCGCTAACCTAGACAGCGGACTCTACAATGAGCAGTTCTTC
CDR3 protein: CASANLDSGLYNEQFF
J gene: TRBJ2-1
D gene: -
V gene: TRBV14
clone size: once

CDR3 DNA: TGTGCCACCCAAGACAGGAGCTCCTACGAGCAGTACTTC
CDR3 protein: CATQDRSSYEQYF
J gene: TRBJ2-7
D gene: -
V gene: TRBV27
clone size: -

CDR3 DNA: TGTGCCAGCACGGAGTATAACTACAATGAGCAGTTCTTC
CDR3 protein: CASTEYNYNEQFF
J gene: TRBJ2-1
D gene: -
V gene: TRBV5-5
clone size: few

CDR3 DNA: TGCGCCAGCAGCCAAGTGAACGGGCCTGGAAACACCATATATTTT
CDR3 protein: CASSQVNGPGNTIYF
J gene: TRBJ1-3
D gene: -
V gene: TRBV4-1
clone size: -

CDR3 DNA: TGTGCCAGCAGCTTCAGCGGTGAGCAGTTCTTC
CDR3 protein: CASSFSGEQFF
J gene: TRBJ2-1
D gene: -
V gene: TRBV7-9
clone size: few

CDR3 DNA: TGTGCCTGGAGTAGCGGTCAGACCCAGTACTTC
CDR3 protein: CAWSSGQTQYF
J gene: TRBJ2-5
D gene: -
V gene: TRBV30
clone size: -

CDR3 DNA: TGTGCCAGCAGCCCACGGGGAGGGGGGACCAATGAGCAGTTCTTC
CDR3 protein: CASSPRGGGTNEQFF
J gene: TRBJ2-1
D gene: -
V gene: TRBV7-9
clone size: many

CDR3 DNA: TGTGCCAGCAGCCAAGATCGCGGGGGGCGAGATACGCAGTATTTT
CDR3 protein: CASSQDRGGRDTQYF
J gene: TRBJ2-3
D gene: TRBD2
V gene: TRBV4-2
clone size: -

CDR3 DNA: TGCAGCGTTGAAGATCCTGACAGGGGAGGCTACGAGCAGTACTTC
CDR3 protein: CSVEDPDRGGYEQYF
J gene: TRBJ2-7
D gene: TRBD1
V gene: TRBV29-1
clone size: -

CDR3 DNA: TGTGCCAGCAGTTACGGGTATAGCAATCAGCCCCAGCATTTT
CDR3 protein: CASSYGYSNQPQHF
J gene: TRBJ1-5
D gene: -
V gene: TRBV2
clone size: few

CDR3 DNA: TGTGCCAGCAGCGGGGACTTTGTTCCGCAGTACTTC
CDR3 protein: CASSGDFVPQYF
J gene: TRBJ2-7
D gene: -
V gene: TRBV11-2
clone size: -

CDR3 DNA: TGTGCCAGCAACGGAGGCGGGAGCCTTTACAATGAGCAGTTCTTC
CDR3 protein: CASNGGGSLYNEQFF
J gene: TRBJ2-1
D gene: TRBD2
V gene: TRBV28
clone size: -

CDR3 DNA: TGTGCCAGCAGCTTAAAGGGGGACGTCGGGGAGCTGTTTTTT
CDR3 protein: CASSLKGDVGELFF
J gene: TRBJ2-2
D gene: -
V gene: TRBV7-2
clone size: -

CDR3 DNA: TGTGCCAGCAGCTTAGATCGGTCCGGGCAGTACTTC
CDR3 protein: CASSLDRSGQYF
J gene: TRBJ2-7
D gene: -
V gene: TRBV7-9
clone size: -

CDR3 DNA: TGTGCCAGCAGCTTAGTCTGGAGCAACGAAGAGACCCAGTACTTC
CDR3 protein: CASSLVWSNEETQYF
J gene: TRBJ2-5
D gene: -
V gene: TRBV7-2
clone size: -

CDR3 DNA: TGTGCCACCGCCCAAACCGATACCTACGAGCAGTACTTC
CDR3 protein: CATAQTDTYEQYF
J gene: TRBJ2-7
D gene: -
V gene: TRBV28
clone size: few

CDR3 DNA: TGTGCCAGCAGTGACAACCGGGACAGGTTCGGCTCCTACAATGAGCAGTTCTTC
CDR3 protein: CASSDNRDRFGSYNEQFF
J gene: TRBJ2-1
D gene: TRBD1
V gene: TRBV25-1
clone size: many

CDR3 DNA: TGTGCCAGCAGCAAGTTTAAACCCATGGGGACTGAAGCTTTCTTT
CDR3 protein: CASSKFKPMGTEAFF
J gene: TRBJ1-1
D gene: -
V gene: TRBV21-1
clone size: medium-sized

CDR3 DNA: TGTGCCATAACAGGACGACTAGCGGGAAATCAAGAGACCCAGTACTTC
CDR3 protein: CAITGRLAGNQETQYF
J gene: TRBJ2-5
D gene: TRBD2
V gene: TRBV7-9
clone size: -

CDR3 DNA: TGTGCCAGCGGGTCCGGGACAGGCTTTGGAAACACCATATATTTT
CDR3 protein: CASGSGTGFGNTIYF
J gene: TRBJ1-3
D gene: TRBD1
V gene: TRBV2
clone size: many

CDR3 DNA: TGTGCCAGCAGCTTAATAGACGATGGGGAGTCCGAAGCTTTCTTT
CDR3 protein: CASSLIDDGESEAFF
J gene: TRBJ1-1
D gene: -
V gene: TRBV13
clone size: -

CDR3 DNA: TGTGCCAGCAGTGCAGCGGGGGACTCCTACAATGAGCAGTTCTTC
CDR3 protein: CASSAAGDSYNEQFF
J gene: TRBJ2-1
D gene: TRBD2
V gene: TRBV6-4
clone size: -